The entry below gives a single TCR beta chain sequence along with its context. Its antigen is unknown. Looked up from germline, CDR1 is LGHDT and CDR2 is YNNKEL (reference sequence). Trimming cost V 1 base and J 8 bases; bases outside gene matches: 8. CDR3 length equals 15 residues. These data come from a study of T cell responses to AZD1222 COVID-19 vaccine. Study results and caveats: Following two doses of AZD1222, Spike-specific TCR breadth and depth rose. Targeting of unmutated variant regions was reportedly seen in nearly half of spike-specific TCRs. Among the donors, most were white British and more were female, and clonal diversity was possibly underestimated.

Produced via immunoSEQ multiplex PCR; TCRdb's table is partial and in-frame only. The table records around 190,000 clones, 85% to 95% of them present only once. This sequence joins TRBV3-1 (or the pseudogene TRBV3-2) and TRBJ1-2, with 9 bases that match TRBD1. The sample was peripheral blood, taken on day 0 of AZD1222 vaccination. This clonotype originated in an adult in good health. DNA of the CDR3: TGTGCCAGCAGCCAAGGAGTCCGGGACAGGGTAGGCTACACCTTC. Amino acid sequence: CASSQGVRDRVGYTF.